This T cell receptor (beta chain) is drawn from a study of shared clonotypes between healthy human individuals. As to this clone: What it binds is not known.

The study, taken as a whole, reports: Apart from blood, nothing was sampled; tissue repertoires likely differ.

The method was immunoSEQ multiplex PCR; TCRdb's version includes in-frame clones alone and lacks a portion of them. The sample holds more than 2 million clones; about 95% are singletons and the top ten take 0.1% to 0.15%. In germline, CDR1 is MGHRA, CDR2 YSYEKL. V shed 4 bases and J 1 base; nucleotides not matched to a gene: 2. This CDR3 has 15 residues. J is TRBJ2-2 and V is TRBV4-1; 8 bases map to TRBD1. The origin of this receptor is a young man in good health. Sequenced sample: naive CD4+ T cells sorted from blood. Subset in this sample: CD45RA+ positively selected. CDR3 sequence reads: CASSLDRVNTGELFF. CDR3 bases: TGCGCCAGCAGCCTGGACAGGGTGAACACCGGGGAGCTGTTTTTT.